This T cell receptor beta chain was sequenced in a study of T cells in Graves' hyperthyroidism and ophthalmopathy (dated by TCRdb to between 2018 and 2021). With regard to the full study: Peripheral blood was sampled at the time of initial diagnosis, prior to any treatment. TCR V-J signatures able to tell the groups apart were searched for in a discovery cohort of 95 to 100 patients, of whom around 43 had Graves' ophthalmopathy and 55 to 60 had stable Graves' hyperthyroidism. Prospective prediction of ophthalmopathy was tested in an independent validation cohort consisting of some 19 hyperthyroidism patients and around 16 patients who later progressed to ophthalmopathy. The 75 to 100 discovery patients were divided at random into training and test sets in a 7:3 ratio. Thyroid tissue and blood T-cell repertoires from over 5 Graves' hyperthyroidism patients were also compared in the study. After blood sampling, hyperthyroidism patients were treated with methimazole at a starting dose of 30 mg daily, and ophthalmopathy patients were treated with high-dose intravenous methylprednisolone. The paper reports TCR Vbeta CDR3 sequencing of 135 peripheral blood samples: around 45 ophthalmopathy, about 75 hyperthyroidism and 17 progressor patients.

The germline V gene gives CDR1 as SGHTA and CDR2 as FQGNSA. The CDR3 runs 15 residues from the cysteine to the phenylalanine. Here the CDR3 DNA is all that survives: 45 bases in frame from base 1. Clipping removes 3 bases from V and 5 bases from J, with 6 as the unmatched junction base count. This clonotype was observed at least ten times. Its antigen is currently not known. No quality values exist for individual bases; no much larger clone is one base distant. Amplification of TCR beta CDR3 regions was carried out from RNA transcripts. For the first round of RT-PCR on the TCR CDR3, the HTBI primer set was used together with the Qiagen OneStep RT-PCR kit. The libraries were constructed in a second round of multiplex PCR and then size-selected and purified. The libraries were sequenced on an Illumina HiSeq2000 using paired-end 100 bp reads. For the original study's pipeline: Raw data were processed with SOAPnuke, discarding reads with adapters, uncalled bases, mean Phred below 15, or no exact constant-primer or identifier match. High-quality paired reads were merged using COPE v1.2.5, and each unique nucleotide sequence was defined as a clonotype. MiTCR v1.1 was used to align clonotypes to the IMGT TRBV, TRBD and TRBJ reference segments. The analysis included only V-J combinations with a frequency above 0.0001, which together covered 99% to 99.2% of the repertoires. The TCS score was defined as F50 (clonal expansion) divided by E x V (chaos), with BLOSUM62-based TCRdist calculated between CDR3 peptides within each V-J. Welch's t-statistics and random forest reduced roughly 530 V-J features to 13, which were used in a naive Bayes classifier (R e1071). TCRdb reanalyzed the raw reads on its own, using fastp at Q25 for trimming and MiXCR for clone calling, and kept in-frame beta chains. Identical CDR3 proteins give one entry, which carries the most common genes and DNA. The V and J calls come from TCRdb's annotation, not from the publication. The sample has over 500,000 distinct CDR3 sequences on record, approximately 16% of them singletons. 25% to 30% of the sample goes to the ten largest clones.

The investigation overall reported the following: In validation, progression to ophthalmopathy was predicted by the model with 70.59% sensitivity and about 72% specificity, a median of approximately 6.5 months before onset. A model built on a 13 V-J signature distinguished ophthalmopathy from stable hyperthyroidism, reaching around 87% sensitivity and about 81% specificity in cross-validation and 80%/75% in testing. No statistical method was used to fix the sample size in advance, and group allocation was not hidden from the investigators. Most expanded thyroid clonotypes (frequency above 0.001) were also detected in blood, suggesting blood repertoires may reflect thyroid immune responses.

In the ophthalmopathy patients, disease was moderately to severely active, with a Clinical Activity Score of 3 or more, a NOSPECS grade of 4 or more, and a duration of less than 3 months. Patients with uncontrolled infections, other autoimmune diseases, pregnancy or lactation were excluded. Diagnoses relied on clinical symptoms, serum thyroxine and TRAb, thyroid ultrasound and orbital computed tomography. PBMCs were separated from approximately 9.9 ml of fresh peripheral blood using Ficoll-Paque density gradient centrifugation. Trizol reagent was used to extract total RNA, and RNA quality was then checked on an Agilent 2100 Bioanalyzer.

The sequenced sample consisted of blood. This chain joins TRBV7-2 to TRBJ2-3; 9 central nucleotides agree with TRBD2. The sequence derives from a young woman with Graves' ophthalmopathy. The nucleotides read TGTGCCAGCAGCTTTGTAGCGGGAGCCCGAGATACGCAGTATTTT. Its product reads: CASSFVAGARDTQYF.